This entry is about one T cell receptor beta chain. These data originate in a study of blood T cell repertoires in COVID-19. Overall study context: PBMCs, B-cell-depleted T cells, or T cells were the source of the cDNA or gDNA that made up the material.

V shed 2 bases and J 4 bases; nucleotides not matched to a gene: 3. Germline V gene lookup returns CDR1 SGHTA and CDR2 FQGNSA. This CDR3 contains 15 residues. Authors' processing steps: By means of reference gene primer amplification, nucleated cell counts were estimated. The method was immunoSEQ multiplex PCR; TCRdb's version includes in-frame clones alone and lacks a portion of them. V and J calls and clone size come straight from that table; D and trimming were deduced from the DNA. The data show roughly 80,000 clones, around 85% seen once. Sequencing was performed on peripheral blood. The chain couples TRBV7-2 to TRBJ2-1, with 9 bases identical to TRBD2. The sequence derives from a woman in her seventies with acute or convalescent COVID-19. The chain's CDR3 is CASSLIAGVYNEQFF. Here the CDR3 DNA reads TGTGCCAGCAGCTTAATAGCGGGAGTTTACAATGAGCAGTTCTTC.